Given below is one TCR beta chain in context. The source of the sample is a study of blood T cell repertoires in COVID-19. The V gene end was trimmed by 4 bases and the J gene end by 2 bases; junction bases not matched to a gene: 5. From germline, CDR1 is SGHTS and CDR2 YDEGEE. The CDR3 consists of 15 residues. Original data processing: It was from reference gene primer amplification that nucleated cell counts were estimated. Assay used: immunoSEQ multiplex PCR; TCRdb lists only in-frame clones, some missing. V and J calls and clone size are copied from that table; D and trimming were computed from the DNA. The sample shows about 92,000 clones, 80% of them seen only once.

Material: peripheral blood. The source of this sequence is a woman aged 70-85 years with acute or convalescent COVID-19. The gene calls are TRBV5-8 and TRBJ1-2; 10 bases map to TRBD1. The CDR3 region has the DNA TGTGCCAGCAGCCTATGGACAGGGGGAAACTATGGCTACACCTTC. Amino acids: CASSLWTGGNYGYTF.